The entry below describes one T cell receptor (beta chain). The target antigen is unknown. After removal of 7 bases from V and 3 bases from J, the junction contained 13 bases not matched to a gene. This CDR3 is built from 16 residues. Per germline, CDR1 SQVTM and CDR2 ANQGSEA. This sample was included in a study of human T cells and chemical hapten exposure. Study results and limitations: Controls formed significantly fewer large CDR3 similarity clusters than expanded TCRs did. TCRs at a frequency above 1 in 1000 stayed unchanged with DPC sensitization.

Noted time point: patch test 1, 2 weeks after DPC sensitization. Treatment in this sample: therapeutic diphenylcyclopropenone sensitization with weekly scalp DPC. In the authors' workflow: There were a median of around 96,000 TCRs per sample, with a range from about 23,224 to 750,000. TCRdb re-analysed the RACE reads in MiXCR, keeping a single row per CDR3 protein. The V and J calls and clone size are TCRdb's, not the authors'. The sample carries some 340,000 distinct CDR3 sequences, under 9% recorded once. Here the sequenced sample was whole blood, taken in connection with sensitization to the hapten diphenylcyclopropenone (DPC). This receptor was obtained from a woman aged 18-35 years with alopecia areata. Some clones in this sample may be carry-over from other donors' samples. The gene calls are TRBV29-1 and TRBJ2-1, with 9 bases matching TRBD1. The CDR3 loop is CSAEFRGQGFYNEQFF. DNA of the CDR3: TGCAGCGCGGAATTCAGGGGACAGGGATTCTACAATGAGCAGTTCTTC.